This T cell receptor (beta chain) was observed in a study of cytomegalovirus exposure and HLA in healthy donors. The junction had 6 bases not matched to a gene; V was cut back by 4 bases and J by 4 bases. CDR1 and CDR2 from the germline V gene are MGHRA and YSYEKL. CDR3 length equals 16 residues. A word on this clone: Its target is unknown.

The donors gave bone marrow, and they were healthy. Use of 60 Vbeta and 13 Jbeta primers characterized the PCR. Original analysis: Roughly 11 million shared chains were among about 80 million unique TCR beta chains counted in a later analysis. Profiled with immunoSEQ multiplex PCR; TCRdb holds only in-frame clones, not every one. V and J calls and clone size follow that table, whereas D and trimming were derived from the DNA. Of some 140,000 clones listed, roughly three quarters were seen once; the top ten hold around 3%. Whole-study results and caveats: From TCR beta sequences, most subjects' HLA-A and HLA-B alleles were reportedly predicted accurately.

Specimen: PBMCs. The chain uses TRBV4-1 and TRBJ2-7; 14 nucleotides line up with TRBD2. The sequence derives from a man aged 35 to 55 in good health and CMV-seronegative. CDR3 nucleotides: TGCGCCAGCAGCCTACTCGGGACTAGCGGGAGTTACGAGCAGTACTTC. Translation: CASSLLGTSGSYEQYF.